Described below is a single T cell receptor (beta chain) sequence and its context. The PCR made use of 60 Vbeta and 13 Jbeta primers. Sequencing used immunoSEQ multiplex PCR; TCRdb keeps in-frame clones, though not all of them. The sample data list 110,000 to 150,000 clones. This sample is drawn from a study of cytomegalovirus exposure and HLA in healthy donors. The CDR3 runs to 14 residues. CDR1 is LGHNT, CDR2 FRNRAP, per germline. V lost 6 bases, J lost 2 bases, and 7 bases stayed unmatched. The TCR comes from a woman between 18 and 29 years old in good health and CMV-seronegative. The sample was PBMCs. The V call is TRBV12-5, the J call TRBJ2-7; TRBD2 matches 7 bases. The CDR3 reads CASGPRAGAYEQYF. CDR3 bases: TGTGCTAGTGGCCCCAGGGCGGGGGCCTACGAGCAGTACTTC.